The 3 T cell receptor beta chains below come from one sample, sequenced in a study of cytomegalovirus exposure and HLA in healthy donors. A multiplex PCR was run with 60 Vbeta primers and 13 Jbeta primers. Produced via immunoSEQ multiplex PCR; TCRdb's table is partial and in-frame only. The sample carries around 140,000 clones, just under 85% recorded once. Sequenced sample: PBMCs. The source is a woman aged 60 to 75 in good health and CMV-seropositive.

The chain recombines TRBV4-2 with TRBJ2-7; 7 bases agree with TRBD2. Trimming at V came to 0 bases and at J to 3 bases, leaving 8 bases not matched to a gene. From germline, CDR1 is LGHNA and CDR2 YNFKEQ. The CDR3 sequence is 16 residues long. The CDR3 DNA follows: TGTGCCAGCAGCCAAGATATGGCTAGCGGAGGCTACGAGCAGTACTTC. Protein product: CASSQDMASGGYEQYF.

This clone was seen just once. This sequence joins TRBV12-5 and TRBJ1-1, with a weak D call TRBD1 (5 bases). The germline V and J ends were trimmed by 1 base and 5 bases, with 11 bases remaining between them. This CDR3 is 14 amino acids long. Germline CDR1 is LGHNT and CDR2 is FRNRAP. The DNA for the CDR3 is TGTGCTAGTGGTTTGGACTCAGGGAGGACTGAAGCTTTCTTT. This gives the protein CASGLDSGRTEAFF.

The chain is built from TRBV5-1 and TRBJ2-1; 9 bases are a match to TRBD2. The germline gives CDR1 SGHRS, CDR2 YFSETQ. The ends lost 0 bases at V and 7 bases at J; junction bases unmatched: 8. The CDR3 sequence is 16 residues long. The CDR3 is CASSLAVSSGKNEQFF. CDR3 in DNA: TGCGCCAGCAGCTTGGCCGTGTCTAGCGGGAAAAATGAGCAGTTCTTC.